This is a list of T cell receptor beta chains from one sample in a study of response to subunit inactivated influenza vaccine. TCRdb reprocessed the RT-PCR reads via MiXCR and lists one record per CDR3 protein. The repertoire holds hundreds of thousands of distinct CDR3 sequences, with roughly 10% as singletons. A further study also used this sample, focusing on T cells expressing NK-cell markers.

Sequences were derived from PBMCs from blood, sampled on the day of vaccination. The origin of the receptors is a man aged 45-65 years who received an inactivated influenza vaccine. The CDR3 runs from the conserved cysteine through the conserved F or W. Each record gives: J gene, V gene, D gene, clone size, CDR3 protein, CDR3 DNA. The D gene is left open where the match is weak. A clone size is listed for some rows: how often the clone was seen (once, few, many), or a class if it is expanded.

J: TRBJ2-1; V: TRBV7-7; D: NA; size: NA; CDR3: CASSLANRNEQFF; DNA: TGTGCTAGCAGCTTAGCAAACAGAAATGAGCAGTTCTTC
J: TRBJ2-5; V: TRBV7-2; D: NA; size: NA; CDR3: CASSPAPLETQYF; DNA: TGTGCCAGCAGCCCGGCTCCGTTGGAGACCCAGTACTTC
J: TRBJ1-1; V: TRBV11-3; D: TRBD1; size: NA; CDR3: CASSLETGGPAFF; DNA: TGTGCCAGCAGCTTAGAAACAGGGGGCCCGGCTTTCTTT
J: TRBJ2-3; V: TRBV6-2/TRBV6-3; D: TRBD2; size: NA; CDR3: CASSRERGPSTDTQYF; DNA: TGTGCCAGCAGCCGAGAGCGGGGGCCAAGCACAGATACGCAGTATTTT
J: TRBJ2-7; V: TRBV5-1; D: NA; size: NA; CDR3: CASSLYPGDTYEQYF; DNA: TGCGCCAGCAGCTTGTATCCAGGGGACACCTACGAGCAGTACTTC
J: TRBJ2-7; V: TRBV29-1; D: NA; size: NA; CDR3: CSVVSGTYYEQYF; DNA: TGCAGCGTCGTTAGCGGTACATACTACGAGCAGTACTTC
J: TRBJ2-5; V: TRBV5-1; D: NA; size: many; CDR3: CASSLANTEETQYF; DNA: TGCGCCAGCAGCTTGGCTAACACAGAAGAGACCCAGTACTTC
J: TRBJ2-7; V: TRBV5-1; D: TRBD2; size: NA; CDR3: CASSLVSGGPYEQYF; DNA: TGCGCCAGCAGCTTGGTATCGGGAGGTCCCTACGAGCAGTACTTC
J: TRBJ2-1; V: TRBV4-3; D: NA; size: NA; CDR3: CASSQELSSYNEQFF; DNA: TGCGCCAGCAGCCAAGAGTTGAGCTCCTACAATGAGCAGTTCTTC
J: TRBJ2-1; V: TRBV29-1; D: TRBD2; size: many; CDR3: CSVTPRLAGADNEQFF; DNA: TGCAGCGTCACCCCCCGACTAGCGGGGGCAGACAATGAGCAGTTCTTC
J: TRBJ2-4; V: TRBV6-2/TRBV6-3; D: NA; size: NA; CDR3: CASKVPGLGNIQYF; DNA: TGTGCCAGCAAAGTGCCGGGGCTTGGAAACATTCAGTACTTC